The rows below give T cell receptor beta chains drawn from one sample of a study of Graves' ophthalmopathy and Graves' hyperthyroidism. TCRdb re-called the multiplex PCR reads through MiXCR, storing one row per CDR3 protein. The sample has about 740,000 distinct CDR3 sequences; roughly two fifths are singletons. Specimen: peripheral blood. The receptor set was obtained from an adult man with Graves' ophthalmopathy. CDR3s include the opening cysteine and the closing phenylalanine or tryptophan. D genes are given only for firm matches. Rows may omit the clone size; those that give it use once, few, many or a size class.

many	TRBV10-3	TRBJ1-1	.	CATTQGLEGRTEAFF	TGTGCCACCACACAGGGTTTGGAGGGTCGTACTGAAGCTTTCTTT
.	TRBV19	TRBJ1-5	.	CASSIFKQVYQPQHF	TGTGCCAGTAGTATCTTTAAACAGGTTTATCAGCCCCAGCATTTT
.	TRBV25-1	TRBJ2-7	TRBD2	CASSYSTSGGVHYEQYF	TGTGCCAGCAGTTACTCGACGTCGGGAGGAGTACACTACGAGCAGTACTTC
.	TRBV20-1	TRBJ2-7	.	CSAHQKTTSIHEQYF	TGCAGTGCTCACCAGAAGACAACTAGCATTCACGAGCAGTACTTC
.	TRBV9	TRBJ2-7	.	CASSQEPVGSYEQYF	TGTGCCAGCAGCCAAGAGCCTGTCGGCTCCTACGAGCAGTACTTC
.	TRBV15	TRBJ1-4	.	CATSGDSSNEKLFF	TGTGCCACCAGCGGAGACAGCTCTAATGAAAAACTGTTTTTT
few	TRBV25-1	TRBJ1-3	.	CASSVTGGYSTIYF	TGTGCCAGCAGTGTGACAGGAGGTTATAGCACCATATATTTT
.	TRBV25-1	TRBJ2-7	.	CASSDGAREQYF	TGTGCCAGTTCGGACGGCGCTCGGGAGCAGTACTTC
.	TRBV20-1	TRBJ1-1	TRBD1	CSARPGQGDTEAFF	TGCAGTGCTAGACCGGGACAGGGAGACACTGAAGCTTTCTTT
.	TRBV10-3	TRBJ1-5	.	CASRARDGRYSNQPQHF	TGTGCCAGCAGAGCCCGGGACGGAAGATATAGCAATCAGCCCCAGCATTTT
many	TRBV29-1	TRBJ2-2	.	CSVEAGNTGELFF	TGCAGCGTTGAAGCAGGGAACACCGGGGAGCTGTTTTTT
.	TRBV7-2	TRBJ2-5	.	CASSSLADGTRETQYF	TGTGCCAGCAGCTCCCTTGCTGACGGTACTCGAGAGACCCAGTACTTC
.	TRBV7-2	TRBJ2-7	.	CASSSPPVRSSYEQYF	TGTGCCAGCAGCTCACCACCGGTCAGGAGCTCCTACGAGCAGTACTTC
.	TRBV25-1	TRBJ1-1	.	CASRLSSGQYEAFF	TGTGCCAGCAGGCTTTCGAGCGGGCAGTATGAAGCTTTCTTT